Shown below are 31 T cell receptor beta chains from a single sample sequenced in a study of response to subunit inactivated influenza vaccine. TCRdb fed the RT-PCR reads into MiXCR, producing one record per CDR3 protein. The data contain around 480,000 distinct CDR3 sequences, 16% of them singletons. Sequenced material: CD4+ T cells sorted from PBMCs, taken approximately 25 months after vaccination. These receptors came from a man aged 50-75 years who received an inactivated influenza vaccine.

This chain connects TRBV7-9 to TRBJ1-4, with D possibly matching TRBD1 (5 bases). V lost 2 bases, J lost 8 bases, and 15 bases lay in between. The germline V gene encodes CDR1 SEHNR and CDR2 FQNEAQ (reference sequence). The CDR3 covers 15 residues. In DNA, the CDR3 is TGTGCCAGCAGCTTAAGTCGGCAGGGAGGGGAAAAACTGTTTTTT. Translating gives CASSLSRQGGEKLFF.

V and J are TRBV2 and TRBJ1-1; weak D call: TRBD1 (6 bases). Germline CDR1 is SNHLY and CDR2 is FYNNEI. V dropped 3 bases and J dropped 4 bases, with 9 bases sitting between them. This CDR3 has 13 amino acids. The CDR3 loop reads CASSEGGGTEAFF. The CDR3 DNA follows: TGTGCCAGCAGTGAGGGGGGCGGCACTGAAGCTTTCTTT.

Many counts were recorded for this clonotype. The chain joins TRBV24-1 to TRBJ2-1, with TRBD2 as a possible D gene (6 bases). Germline-derived CDR1 and CDR2 are KGHDR and SFDVKD. The CDR3 is 13 residues long. Trimming took 9 bases from V and 2 from J, leaving 10 bases between them. The CDR3 coding sequence is TGTGCCACCGGGGGGTTAACCTACAATGAGCAGTTCTTC. This encodes CATGGLTYNEQFF.

This chain uses TRBV11-2 with TRBJ1-2; unclear D gene. Between the trimmed V and J ends, which lost 5 bases and 2 bases, there was a span of 9 bases. CDR1 is SGHAT, CDR2 FQNNGV, per germline. The CDR3 sequence is 13 residues long. In DNA form, the CDR3 reads TGTGCCAGCAGCCCAACTTGGAACTATGGCTACACCTTC. Its translation: CASSPTWNYGYTF.

In its sample, this clonotype was seen a few times. The chain couples TRBV6-2 or TRBV6-3 to TRBJ1-2; TRBD1 matches at 8 bases. The CDR3 sequence is 14 residues long. Germline trimming cut 5 bases from V and 6 bases from J; bases unmatched to any gene: 8. Germline values: CDR1 MNHEY, CDR2 SVGEGT. The CDR3 bases are TGTGCCAGCAGTAGACCGGACAGGGCGAATGGCTACACCTTC. Encoded protein: CASSRPDRANGYTF.

This clonotype was detected many times. The chain uses TRBV6-5 and TRBJ2-7; D uncertain. CDR1 MNHEY and CDR2 SVGAGI come from the germline V gene. V was shortened by 3 bases and J by 0 bases, with 15 bases between the two germline ends. CDR3 length: 16 residues. CDR3 loop: CASSYGVGVSSYEQYF. CDR3 DNA: TGTGCCAGCAGTTATGGCGTAGGAGTCAGCTCCTACGAGCAGTACTTC.

V gene TRBV7-9 combines with J gene TRBJ2-3, with D maybe TRBD1 (5 bases). CDR3 length: 13 residues. V was clipped by 7 bases and J by 1 base, with 9 bases between them. Germline values: CDR1 SEHNR, CDR2 FQNEAQ (reference sequence). The CDR3 is CASKLTGTDTQYF. The CDR3, as DNA: TGTGCCAGCAAGTTGACAGGCACAGATACGCAGTATTTT.

This clonotype was counted between two and nine times. The chain carries TRBV6-2 or TRBV6-3 and TRBJ2-3; 10 bases agree with TRBD2. CDR3 length equals 19 residues. J was trimmed by 0 bases and V by 0 bases; bases with no gene match: 9. Germline V gene sequence: CDR1 MNHEY, CDR2 SVGEGT. The CDR3 nucleotides read TGTGCCAGCAGTTACTCCCTAGCGGGAGTAACCTTTAGCACAGATACGCAGTATTTT. It translates to CASSYSLAGVTFSTDTQYF.

This clonotype was recorded many times. J is TRBJ1-1 and V is TRBV28; unclear D gene. Looked up from germline, CDR1 is MDHEN and CDR2 is SYDVKM. V was clipped by 6 bases and J by 7 bases, with 12 bases between them. The CDR3 is made up of 12 amino acids. CDR3 loop: CASRTAAGEAFF. The CDR3 nucleotides read TGTGCCAGCAGGACGGCAGCTGGTGAAGCTTTCTTT.

This chain connects TRBV7-2 to TRBJ2-1; 7 nucleotides agree with TRBD2. Per the germline V gene, CDR1 is SGHTA and CDR2 is FQGNSA. The ends lost 4 bases at V and 6 bases at J; junction bases unmatched: 9. There are 15 residues in the CDR3. CDR3 in DNA: TGTGCCAGCAGCTCACCTAGCGGAAAGGGCAATGAGCAGTTCTTC. It translates to CASSSPSGKGNEQFF.

The CDR3 region has the DNA TGTGCCAGCAGTAGACGGCACTCAGGGGTCCAGCCCCAGCATTTT. Residues: CASSRRHSGVQPQHF. The chain recombines TRBV2 with TRBJ1-5; D may be TRBD1 (6 bases). The CDR3 loop spans 15 amino acids. Trimming pared 5 bases from V and 7 bases from J, leaving 18 bases between. Per the germline V gene, CDR1 is SNHLY and CDR2 is FYNNEI.

The rearrangement links TRBV5-6 to TRBJ1-4; D unresolved. The CDR3 sequence is 15 residues long. In germline, CDR1 is SGHDT, CDR2 YYEEEE. The V end lost 4 bases, the J end lost 8 bases, and 18 bases lay between the germline ends. The CDR3 loop reads CASSATAARREKLFF. The CDR3 bases are TGTGCCAGCAGCGCCACGGCGGCCCGACGCGAAAAACTGTTTTTT.

The table lists this clonotype with many counts. This chain links TRBV5-1 with TRBJ2-1; 8 nucleotides match TRBD1. Germline CDR1 is SGHRS and CDR2 is YFSETQ. This CDR3 spans 15 amino acids. Trimming at V came to 4 bases and at J to 5 bases, leaving 8 bases not matched to a gene. DNA for the CDR3: TGCGCCAGCAGCCGGGAACCGGGACAGGACAATGAGCAGTTCTTC. Translating gives CASSREPGQDNEQFF.

This clonotype was seen only a few times. The rearrangement links TRBV11-2 to TRBJ2-1; 7 nucleotides align to TRBD1. V was clipped by 6 bases and J by 9 bases; unmatched bases: 11. Germline V CDR1 and CDR2: SGHAT, FQNNGV. The CDR3 contains 14 residues. The CDR3 reads CASRDPGPGGEQFF. CDR3 nucleotides: TGTGCCAGCAGGGATCCGGGACCAGGGGGTGAGCAGTTCTTC.

This clonotype was recorded only once. The chain employs TRBV6-2 or TRBV6-3 and TRBJ2-7; a possible D gene is TRBD2 (6 bases). Trimming removed 5 bases at V and 2 bases at J, with 22 bases between. This CDR3 is 17 amino acids long. Per the germline V gene, CDR1 is MNHEY and CDR2 is SVGEGT. CDR3 amino acids: CASSRILSGGRTYEQYF. The CDR3 nucleotides are TGTGCCAGCAGTCGGATATTGTCAGGAGGGAGGACCTACGAGCAGTACTTC.

The chain uses TRBV13 and TRBJ2-7, with 7 bases that match TRBD1. The germline V gene has CDR1 PRHDT and CDR2 FYEKMQ (reference sequence). The CDR3 extends over 13 amino acids. Losses at the gene ends were 0 bases for V and 6 bases for J; bases not matched to a gene: 2. The CDR3 DNA reads TGTGCCAGCAGCTTAGGCGACAGGGTCGAGCAGTACTTC. It encodes CASSLGDRVEQYF. Using reference TRBV13 and TRBJ2-7 for the parts outside the CDR3, the full variable domain is AAGVIQSPRHLIKEKRETATLKCYPIPRHDTVYWYQQGPGQDPQFLISFYEKMQSDKGSIPDRFSAQQFSDYHSELNMSSLELGDSALYFCASSLGDRVEQYFGPGTRLTVT.

The chain couples TRBV20-1 to TRBJ1-2; D gene unclear. Trimming took 6 bases from V and 0 from J, leaving 8 bases between them. Germline CDR1 and CDR2: DFQATT and SNEGSKA (reference sequence). The CDR3 spans 12 residues. CDR3 in amino acids: CSASPANYGYTF. In DNA, the CDR3 is TGCAGTGCAAGTCCCGCTAACTATGGCTACACCTTC.

V and J are TRBV5-6 and TRBJ2-2; no reliable D call. CDR1 and CDR2 (germline): SGHDT, YYEEEE. The CDR3 has 14 residues. Trimming pared 8 bases from V and 1 base from J, leaving 12 bases between. CDR3 DNA: TGTGCCAGTCAGATCTCTCTGAACACCGGGGAGCTGTTTTTT. Translated, it gives CASQISLNTGELFF.

This clonotype was observed many times. The CDR3 DNA sequence: TGTGCCAGCAGTGACTACTGGAATCAGCCCCAGCATTTT. It encodes CASSDYWNQPQHF. The chain recombines TRBV2 with TRBJ1-5; no clear D. V was pared by 3 bases and J by 4 bases, with 7 bases between. The CDR3 consists of 13 residues. Germline CDR1 SNHLY, CDR2 FYNNEI. Based on the CDR3 plus reference TRBV2 and TRBJ1-5, the full variable domain is EPEVTQTPSHQVTQMGQEVILRCVPISNHLYFYWYRQILGQKVEFLVSFYNNEISEKSEIFDDQFSVERPDGSNFTLKIRSTKLEDSAMYFCASSDYWNQPQHFGDGTRLSIL.

This clonotype occurred a few times. This sequence joins TRBV7-6 and TRBJ2-7; 8 bases match TRBD1. CDR1 and CDR2 (germline): SGHVS, FNYEAQ. CDR3 length equals 15 residues. Trimming took 5 bases from V and 0 from J; bases not matched to a gene: 6. The CDR3, as DNA: TGTGCCAGCAGCATAGACAGGGGTAGCTCCTACGAGCAGTACTTC. Translating it yields CASSIDRGSSYEQYF.

The chain couples TRBV6-1 to TRBJ1-5; D is unclear. Deletions cut 6 bases from V and 4 bases from J, with 13 bases between. The CDR3 totals 14 residues. The germline V gene encodes CDR1 MNHNS and CDR2 SASEGT. CDR3 loop: CASSPMSMNQPQHF. The CDR3 bases are TGTGCCAGCAGCCCGATGAGTATGAATCAGCCCCAGCATTTT.

The DNA of the CDR3 is TGTGCCAGCAGCAGATGGGAGGGTCACGAGCAGTACTTC. Its translation is CASSRWEGHEQYF. V is TRBV3-1 and J is TRBJ2-7; 7 bases align to TRBD2. CDR3 length: 13 residues. Trimming cost V 5 bases and J 5 bases; bases outside gene matches: 6. The germline CDR1 and CDR2 sequences are LGHDT and YNNKEL (reference sequence).

This clonotype turned up a few times. V and J are TRBV3-1 and TRBJ2-7; maybe TRBD2 (6 bases). V was shortened by 1 base and J by 1 base, with 14 bases between the two germline ends. The CDR3 has 16 residues. Per germline, CDR1 LGHDT and CDR2 YNNKEL (reference sequence). CDR3 in amino acids: CASSQAWASASYEQYF. The CDR3 nucleotides are TGTGCCAGCAGCCAAGCTTGGGCTAGCGCATCCTACGAGCAGTACTTC.

The CDR3, as DNA: TGTGCCAGTAGTATTTCAGGATATCCCAGCTCCTACGAGCAGTACTTC. Its translation: CASSISGYPSSYEQYF. The rearrangement uses TRBV19 and TRBJ2-7; D not resolved. CDR1 and CDR2 from the germline V gene are LNHDA and SQIVND (reference sequence). V was clipped by 3 bases and J by 0 bases, with 15 bases between them. The CDR3 is 16 residues long.

V and J are TRBV10-2 and TRBJ2-2; D ambiguous. The V and J ends lost 7 bases and 1 base respectively, with 7 bases between them. The germline CDR1 and CDR2 sequences are WSHSY and SAAADI. There are 13 residues in the CDR3. CDR3 in DNA: TGCGCCAGCAACGGAAAGAACACCGGGGAGCTGTTTTTT. This translates into CASNGKNTGELFF.

This chain uses TRBV27 with TRBJ2-1; D is perhaps TRBD1 or TRBD2 (5 bases each). The V and J ends lost 8 bases and 5 bases respectively, with 19 bases between them. Germline V gives CDR1 MNHEY, CDR2 SMNVEV (reference sequence). This CDR3 comprises 15 residues. CDR3 nucleotide sequence: TGTGCCAGCGCTTCTTACTCGGGACCAAACAATGAGCAGTTCTTC. Translating gives CASASYSGPNNEQFF.

This clonotype showed up just a few times. The gene calls are TRBV4-2 and TRBJ2-1; 8 bases are a match to TRBD1. Trimming took 1 base from V and 5 from J; bases not matched to a gene: 4. Germline V gene lookup returns CDR1 LGHNA and CDR2 YNFKEQ. This CDR3 region has 15 residues. The DNA for the CDR3 is TGTGCCAGCAGCCAAGTGGACAGGGTGGACAATGAGCAGTTCTTC. It specifies CASSQVDRVDNEQFF.

This clonotype was seen repeatedly, ten times or more. The chain links TRBV4-3 to TRBJ2-5; D not certain. V shed 5 bases and J shed 1 base, with 17 bases lying between them. The CDR3 is 16 amino acids. Germline V gives CDR1 LGHNA, CDR2 YSLEER. CDR3 region: CASSTPDGSSQETQYF. CDR3 sequence (DNA): TGCGCCAGCAGCACCCCCGATGGAAGCAGCCAAGAGACCCAGTACTTC.

In its sample, this clonotype was seen a few times. The chain carries TRBV12-3 or TRBV12-4 and TRBJ1-5; D might be TRBD1 (6 bases). V was pared by 2 bases and J by 7 bases, with 12 bases between. The CDR3 is 14 amino acids. The CDR3 loop is CASSLRGGRQPQHF. CDR3 in DNA: TGTGCCAGCAGTTTAAGGGGGGGCAGGCAGCCCCAGCATTTT.

In its sample, this clonotype was seen a few times. The rearrangement joins TRBV12-3 or TRBV12-4 to TRBJ2-7, with TRBD2 matching over 8 bases. The length of the CDR3 is 16 residues. V trimming: 3 bases; J trimming: 4 bases; junction bases outside the gene matches: 11. The CDR3: CASSFTHGGVGYEQYF. The DNA for the CDR3 is TGTGCCAGCAGTTTCACCCACGGGGGGGTTGGGTACGAGCAGTACTTC.

The chain couples TRBV9 to TRBJ2-2, with D perhaps matching TRBD1 or TRBD2 (5 bases each). Germline assignment: CDR1 SGDLS and CDR2 YYNGEE. The CDR3 has 13 residues. V was trimmed by 0 bases and J by 9 bases, leaving 9 bases between them. This CDR3 is CASSVGGTRELFF. Written as DNA, the CDR3 is TGTGCCAGCAGCGTAGGTGGGACCAGGGAGCTGTTTTTT.